This T cell receptor (beta chain) derives from a study of T cell responses to AZD1222 COVID-19 vaccine. Study-wide findings and caveats: Targeting of unmutated variant regions was reportedly seen in nearly half of spike-specific TCRs.

As to this clone: The target antigen is unknown.

The CDR3 spans 15 residues. Trimming removed 4 bases from V and 3 bases from J, with 15 bases in between. Germline V lookup: CDR1 WNHNN, CDR2 SYGVQD (reference sequence). The repertoire was sequenced with immunoSEQ multiplex PCR; TCRdb's copy has only in-frame clones and lacks some. The data hold around 70,000 clones, with 70% to 90% observed a single time. The receptor was derived from an adult who received the AZD1222 COVID-19 vaccine. This chain connects TRBV10-1 to TRBJ1-1, with unresolved D. Sequenced material: peripheral blood, taken 28 days after the second AZD1222 dose. The CDR3 protein is CASSATIPVDTEAFF. In DNA, the CDR3 is TGCGCCAGCAGTGCAACTATTCCGGTGGACACTGAAGCTTTCTTT.